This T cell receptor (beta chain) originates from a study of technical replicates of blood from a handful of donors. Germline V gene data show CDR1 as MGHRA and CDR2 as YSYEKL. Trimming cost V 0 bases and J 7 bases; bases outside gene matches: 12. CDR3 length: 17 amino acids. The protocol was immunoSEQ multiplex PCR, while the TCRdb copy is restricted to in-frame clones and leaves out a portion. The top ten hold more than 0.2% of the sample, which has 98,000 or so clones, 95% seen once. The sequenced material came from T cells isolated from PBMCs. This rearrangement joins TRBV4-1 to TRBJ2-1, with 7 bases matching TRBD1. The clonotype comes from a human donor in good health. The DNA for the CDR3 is TGCGCCAGCAGCCAAGATCGGAGACAGGGCAGATTGAATGAGCAGTTCTTC. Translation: CASSQDRRQGRLNEQFF.